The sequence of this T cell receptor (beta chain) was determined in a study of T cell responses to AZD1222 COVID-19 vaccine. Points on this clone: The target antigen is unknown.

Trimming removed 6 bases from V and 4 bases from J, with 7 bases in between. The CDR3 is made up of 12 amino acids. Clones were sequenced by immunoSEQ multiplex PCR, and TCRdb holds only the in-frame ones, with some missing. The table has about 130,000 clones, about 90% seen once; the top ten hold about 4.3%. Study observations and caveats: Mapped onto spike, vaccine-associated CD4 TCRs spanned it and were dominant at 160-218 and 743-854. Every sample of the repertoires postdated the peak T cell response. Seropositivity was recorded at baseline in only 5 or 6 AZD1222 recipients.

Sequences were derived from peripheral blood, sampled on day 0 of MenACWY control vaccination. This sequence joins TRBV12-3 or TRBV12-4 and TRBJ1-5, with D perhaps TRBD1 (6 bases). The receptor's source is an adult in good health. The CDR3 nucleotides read TGTGCCAGCAGACAGGGTAATCAGCCCCAGCATTTT. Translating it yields CASRQGNQPQHF.